Listed below are T cell receptor beta chains from one sample, sequenced in a study of blood T cells in healthy people across ages. Via MiXCR, TCRdb re-called the 5' RACE reads, giving one row per CDR3 protein. The sample includes approximately 850,000 distinct CDR3 sequences, roughly 64% of them seen just once. The sample was blood. The receptors shown here come from a man aged 25 to 45 in good health. Each CDR3 is given without its conserved first and last residue. Only some rows state a clone size, as once, few, many or a class for expanded clones.

-	TRBV7-9	ASSLAPSSGANVLT
-	TRBV7-3	ASSLRPGLGDTIY
-	TRBV29-1	SVQTSPAYEQY
-	TRBV29-1	SVAPGQGIIETQY
-	TRBV7-2	ASRPAGTSGVSEQF
few	TRBV10-3	AISDQWQSYEQY
-	TRBV10-3	AISDAQAGQTGSYT
-	TRBV29-1	SVQTSGVYNEQF
few	TRBV7-9	ASSPLDGYEQY
-	TRBV6-5	ASSQQGRSEAF
once	TRBV4-2	ASSQATGVSYNEQF
many	TRBV20-1	SARVPLDTDTQY
-	TRBV10-3	AIMTGPGQPQH
-	TRBV29-1	SVEKSSGRGEQY
few	TRBV6-5	ASRRLARFTDTQY
many	TRBV3-1	ASSQVNSPLH
-	TRBV20-1	SAKSGTSGFPYNEQF
-	TRBV2	ASIRRQITDTQY
few	TRBV9	ASGTGSGYT
-	TRBV20-1	SARDTRGYNEQF
-	TRBV28	ASRRQGEETQY
-	TRBV29-1	SAEQGTKNIQY
few	TRBV6-6	ASSRNRVPYEKLF
-	TRBV15	ATSRDQAGPSTDTQY
-	TRBV24-1	APSGSRPHSYNEQF
-	TRBV6-5	ASSYLGLAKNEQF
-	TRBV18	ACSREVQETQF
-	TRBV7-2	ASSLGRQGGNSPLH
-	TRBV15	ATSRQGSKSYEQY
few	TRBV29-1	SVFGSEQF
-	TRBV27	ASSSTGAWYEQY
few	TRBV29-1	SVVADEKF
-	TRBV20-1	SAIVGQAKETQY
-	TRBV9	ASSPGSGDLVYGYT
-	TRBV20-1	SARDEDGSSYEQY
-	TRBV24-1	ATSDPGQNTDTQY
-	TRBV14	ASSPYSGTLDNEQF
few	TRBV7-2	ASSFLAVNEQY
few	TRBV7-2	ASSFNGEETQY
-	TRBV6-6	ASTLRRSLTQETQY
-	TRBV11-2	ASSLVFGSEQETQF
few	TRBV5-1	ASSLSGQAEQY
-	TRBV9	ASSVAPGQGATDTQY
-	TRBV27	ASSLLAGGPADTQY
-	TRBV6-2/TRBV6-3	ASSYSAGVNTEAF